These 26 T cell receptor beta chains share one sample of origin, sequenced in a study of T cells in Graves' hyperthyroidism and ophthalmopathy (dated by TCRdb to the late 2010s). The method was multiplex PCR. This sample was sequenced with an Illumina HiSeq 2000. TCR beta CDR3 regions were amplified from RNA transcripts. For the first round of RT-PCR on the TCR CDR3, the HTBI primer set was used together with the Qiagen OneStep RT-PCR kit. TCRdb applied fastp at Q25 and MiXCR to the public reads, then kept only in-frame beta chains. Duplicate CDR3 protein sequences are folded into a single record with the most common DNA and genes. The sample yields a few hundred thousand distinct CDR3 sequences; around a sixth were counted once. The ten largest make up about 7% of the sample. The sequencing input was blood. These receptors were taken from a woman aged 25 to 45 with Graves' hyperthyroidism.

The rearrangement uses TRBV9 and TRBJ2-1, with 7 nucleotides matching TRBD2. CDR3 size: 14 residues. J lost 9 bases, V lost 0 bases, and 6 bases had no gene match. Germline CDR1 is SGDLS and CDR2 is YYNGEE. CDR3 protein: CASSVDGGRTEQFF. Written as DNA, the CDR3 is TGTGCCAGCAGCGTAGACGGCGGGAGAACTGAGCAGTTCTTC. The complete variable domain, with remaining parts taken from reference TRBV9 and TRBJ2-1, reads DSGVTQTPKHLITATGQRVTLRCSPRSGDLSVYWYQQSLDQGLQFLIQYYNGEERAKGNILERFSAQQFPDLHSELNLSSLELGDSALYFCASSVDGGRTEQFFGPGTRLTVL.

This clonotype has a count of ten or more. The chain joins TRBV3-1 to TRBJ2-1, with TRBD2 matching over 14 bases. There are 19 residues in the CDR3. Unmatched junction bases numbered 13, after V lost 4 bases and J lost 5 bases. From germline, CDR1 is LGHDT and CDR2 YNNKEL (reference sequence). The chain's CDR3 is CASSPVRGTSGSRNNEQFF. The CDR3 region has the DNA TGTGCCAGCAGCCCCGTGCGGGGGACTAGCGGGAGTCGGAACAATGAGCAGTTCTTC.

This clonotype was seen ten or more times. A junction boundary mismatches the germline segment, possibly from a read error. The chain links TRBV10-3 to TRBJ1-4; D is ambiguous. This CDR3 comprises 15 residues. Germline loops: CDR1 ENHRY, CDR2 SYGVKD. The CDR3 reads CATSSGFTTNEKLFF. CDR3 nucleotides: TGTGCCACCAGTTCGGGATTCACAACTAATGAAAAACTGTTTTTT.

This clonotype was seen only a few times. The genes are TRBV9 and TRBJ2-5; tentatively, D is TRBD1 or TRBD2 (6 bases each). The CDR3 has 16 amino acids. From germline, CDR1 is SGDLS and CDR2 YYNGEE. Trimming took off 4 bases at V and 4 bases at J, with 20 bases between the two ends. The DNA of the CDR3 is TGTGCCAGCAGCCTCGAGGGGGGTGGAGGTGGAGAGACCCAGTACTTC. Its translation is CASSLEGGGGGETQYF.

In its sample, this clonotype was seen many times. The chain links TRBV6-1 to TRBJ2-3; 9 bases are a match to TRBD1. Germline lookup yields CDR1 MNHNS and CDR2 SASEGT. The CDR3 runs 16 residues. V lost 0 bases, J lost 6 bases, and 7 bases stayed unmatched. CDR3 bases: TGTGCCAGCAGTGAAGCTGATGGGACAGGGTACGATACGCAGTATTTT. This gives the protein CASSEADGTGYDTQYF.

This clonotype was found a few times. This chain joins TRBV4-1 and TRBJ2-7, with 8 nucleotides matching TRBD1. V gave up 4 bases and J gave up 4 bases; unmatched junction bases: 6. From germline, CDR1 is MGHRA and CDR2 YSYEKL. This CDR3 is 14 amino acids long. The CDR3 here is CASSRTGGEYEQYF. The CDR3 bases are TGCGCCAGCAGCCGCACAGGGGGAGAATACGAGCAGTACTTC.

Details on this clonotype: This sequence may be a read error, since a much larger clone differs from it by one base. Lacking the conserved final phenylalanine or tryptophan, this CDR3 likely reflects a read error. The CDR3 bases are TGTGCCAGCAGCCTCCTCAGGGCTGATGAAGCTTTCTAT. The encoded protein is CASSLLRADEAFY. J is TRBJ1-1 and V is TRBV7-6; D is possibly TRBD1 (5 bases). V gave up 5 bases and J gave up 7 bases, with 14 bases separating them. Per germline, CDR1 SGHVS and CDR2 FNYEAQ. The CDR3 consists of 13 residues.

A few counts support this clonotype. J is TRBJ2-7 and V is TRBV12-3 or TRBV12-4; no clear D. The CDR3 consists of 13 residues. Trimming left V 0 bases short and J 5 bases short, with 8 bases between. The CDR3 DNA is TGTGCCAGCAGTTTAGCAGGGAACCACGAGCAGTACTTC. This gives the protein CASSLAGNHEQYF.

At least ten counts were recorded for this clonotype. V and J are TRBV20-1 and TRBJ2-1, with 11 bases that match TRBD2. CDR1 and CDR2 (germline): DFQATT, SNEGSKA (reference sequence). The CDR3 consists of 14 residues. V gave up 5 bases and J gave up 6 bases; unmatched junction bases: 6. The CDR3 DNA follows: TGCAGTGCTGAACTAGCGGGAGTTGGCAATGAGCAGTTCTTC. This gives the protein CSAELAGVGNEQFF.

This clonotype was observed many times. This rearrangement joins TRBV3-1 to TRBJ2-5; D unclear. This CDR3 is 15 amino acids long. Germline loops: CDR1 LGHDT, CDR2 YNNKEL (reference sequence). The V end lost 1 base, the J end lost 0 bases, and 9 bases lay between the germline ends. DNA of the CDR3: TGTGCCAGCAGCCAAGGTTACTTTTACCAAGAGACCCAGTACTTC. This codes for CASSQGYFYQETQYF.

This clonotype was picked up a small number of times. V is TRBV10-1 and J is TRBJ2-1, with 10 bases identical to TRBD2. After removal of 0 bases from V and 9 bases from J, the junction contained 2 bases not matched to a gene. The CDR3 extends over 14 amino acids. Germline values: CDR1 WNHNN, CDR2 SYGVQD (reference sequence). The CDR3 DNA follows: TGCGCCAGCAGTGAGTCTCTAGCGGGAGTTGAGCAGTTCTTC. Its protein is CASSESLAGVEQFF.

Ten or more counts support this clonotype. The V and J genes are TRBV5-1 and TRBJ2-1, with TRBD1 matching 9 bases. Germline assignment: CDR1 SGHRS and CDR2 YFSETQ. The CDR3 length is 15 residues. The J segment lost 7 bases and the V segment lost 0 bases, leaving 5 bases of the junction unmatched. The CDR3, as DNA: TGCGCCAGCAGCTTGGGGACAGGGGACGGGAATGAGCAGTTCTTC. It encodes CASSLGTGDGNEQFF.

At least ten counts were recorded for this clonotype. This sequence joins TRBV6-1 and TRBJ1-1; no clear D gene. V was cut by 2 bases and J by 1 base, with 8 bases left in between. CDR3 length equals 14 residues. Germline CDR1 is MNHNS and CDR2 is SASEGT. The CDR3 is CASSEPAENTEAFF. The CDR3 DNA follows: TGTGCCAGCAGTGAACCCGCAGAGAACACTGAAGCTTTCTTT.

This clonotype was seen at least ten times. Written as DNA, the CDR3 is TGTGCCTGGAGTGTCAGGGGGACTGGAAACACCATATATTTT. Translation gives CAWSVRGTGNTIYF. The rearrangement joins TRBV30 to TRBJ1-3; TRBD1 agrees at 7 bases. The CDR3 runs 14 residues. V trimming: 0 bases; J trimming: 2 bases; junction bases outside the gene matches: 1. The germline gives CDR1 GTSNPN, CDR2 SVGIG (reference sequence).

V usage is TRBV19 and J usage is TRBJ2-3; 7 nucleotides align to TRBD2. Germline V CDR1 and CDR2: LNHDA, SQIVND (reference sequence). There are 14 residues in the CDR3. V gave up 4 bases and J gave up 1 base; unmatched junction bases: 2. DNA for the CDR3: TGTGCCAGTAGTACGAGCGGGGGCACAGATACGCAGTATTTT. Translating it yields CASSTSGGTDTQYF.

This chain uses TRBV19 with TRBJ2-4; D is uncertain. Germline V gives CDR1 LNHDA, CDR2 SQIVND (reference sequence). This CDR3 spans 13 amino acids. Trimming took off 5 bases at V and 2 bases at J, with 7 bases between the two ends. The CDR3 DNA is TGTGCCAGTAGTTTGGGCACCAAAAACATTCAGTACTTC. Translating gives CASSLGTKNIQYF. The full variable domain, its missing parts supplied by reference TRBV19 and TRBJ2-4, is DGGITQSPKYLFRKEGQNVTLSCEQNLNHDAMYWYRQDPGQGLRLIYYSQIVNDFQKGDIAEGYSVSREKKESFPLTVTSAQKNPTAFYLCASSLGTKNIQYFGAGTRLSVL.

The chain joins TRBV7-9 to TRBJ2-1; D is uncertain. The germline V gene encodes CDR1 SEHNR and CDR2 FQNEAQ (reference sequence). V shed 5 bases and J shed 4 bases, with 12 bases lying between them. CDR3 length: 14 amino acids. CDR3 sequence: CASSLDASYNEQFF. The CDR3 nucleotides read TGTGCCAGCAGCCTTGATGCCAGTTACAATGAGCAGTTCTTC.

This chain uses TRBV5-1 with TRBJ2-5, with TRBD1 identical over 12 bases. V shed 3 bases, J shed 5 bases, and the junction held 2 bases outside the gene matches. The CDR3 runs to 14 residues. The germline V gene encodes CDR1 SGHRS and CDR2 YFSETQ. CDR3 in DNA: TGCGCCAGCAGCTGGGACAGGGGGCTTGAGACCCAGTACTTC. Translating gives CASSWDRGLETQYF.

This clonotype was observed at least ten times. The chain joins TRBV9 to TRBJ2-1, with no clear D. The length of the CDR3 is 14 residues. The germline V gene encodes CDR1 SGDLS and CDR2 YYNGEE. Deletions cut 0 bases from V and 3 bases from J, with 7 bases between. The CDR3 loop reads CASSVGDVYNEQFF. CDR3 nucleotide sequence: TGTGCCAGCAGCGTAGGCGACGTCTACAATGAGCAGTTCTTC.

This clonotype was seen a few times. Written as DNA, the CDR3 is TGCGCCAGCAGCCAAGTCGGGGCGCGAGACTATGGCTACACCTTC. Its translation is CASSQVGARDYGYTF. This chain connects TRBV4-1 to TRBJ1-2, with a possible D match to TRBD1 (5 bases). This CDR3 has 15 residues. CDR1 and CDR2 (germline): MGHRA, YSYEKL. V lost 1 base to trimming and J lost 3 bases, with 12 bases between them.

There are a few counts of this clonotype. The chain has TRBV20-1 and TRBJ2-3, with TRBD2 identical over 7 bases. Germline V gene sequence: CDR1 DFQATT, CDR2 SNEGSKA (reference sequence). The CDR3 totals 15 residues. Unmatched junction bases numbered 11, after V lost 6 bases and J lost 2 bases. CDR3 coding DNA: TGCAGTGCGACCGAGACTAGCAGACCCACAGATACGCAGTATTTT. Translating it yields CSATETSRPTDTQYF.

This clonotype was seen many times. The chain links TRBV20-1 to TRBJ2-3; 13 bases align to TRBD2. V was clipped by 6 bases and J by 5 bases; unmatched bases: 11. The CDR3 runs 16 residues. CDR1 and CDR2 (germline): DFQATT, SNEGSKA (reference sequence). The CDR3 protein is CSAGGILAGGQDTQYF. For the CDR3, the DNA is TGCAGTGCGGGGGGGATACTAGCGGGAGGGCAAGATACGCAGTATTTT.

The V gene is TRBV7-2, the J gene TRBJ1-2; no clear D. The CDR3 consists of 18 residues. Germline V gene lookup returns CDR1 SGHTA and CDR2 FQGNSA. The V end was cut by 4 bases, the J end by 3 bases, with 24 bases between. CDR3 nucleotide sequence: TGTGCCAGCAGCTCTCCCCGGGGTCATGCAACCGTGGACTATGGCTACACCTTC. Protein: CASSSPRGHATVDYGYTF.

This clonotype was detected a few times. The V and J genes are TRBV27 and TRBJ2-3; the D gene is possibly TRBD2 (5 bases). CDR1 and CDR2 from the germline V gene are MNHEY and SMNVEV (reference sequence). There are 13 residues in the CDR3. V lost 7 bases to trimming and J lost 14 bases, with 22 bases between them. The CDR3 DNA sequence: TGTGCCAGCACCCCCTCGTCCGGGATGAGGCTGTATTTT. Protein product: CASTPSSGMRLYF.

DNA for the CDR3: TGTGCCAGCAGTAGGGACAGGGTCAACGAGCAGTACTTC. Amino acid sequence: CASSRDRVNEQYF. V usage is TRBV6-1 and J usage is TRBJ2-7, with 9 positions matching TRBD1. This CDR3 is built from 13 residues. V lost 5 bases and J lost 5; bases outside the gene matches: 4. Germline V gene data show CDR1 as MNHNS and CDR2 as SASEGT.

This clonotype was recorded at least ten times. The CDR3 DNA is TGTGCCAGCGCCAGGCCGGGACAGGTCACCAAAGCTGAAAACATTCAGTACTTC. Translating gives CASARPGQVTKAENIQYF. The chain recombines TRBV2 with TRBJ2-4; 8 bases map to TRBD1. CDR3 length: 18 amino acids. In germline, CDR1 is SNHLY, CDR2 FYNNEI. The ends lost 8 bases at V and 5 bases at J; junction bases unmatched: 20.